This T cell receptor beta chain was sequenced in a study of cytomegalovirus exposure and HLA in healthy donors. Study-level points and caveats: As a later analysis revealed, the rate of TCR association differed by HLA locus, with DRB1 most and HLA-C fewest. Prior analysis indicated that the majority of TCR beta V segments exhibited productivity approximately 87% or approximately 30% of the time. Another analysis was done later, and it associated approximately 15,000 TCR beta sequences with HLA alleles at 0.05 false discovery rate.

The germline V gene encodes CDR1 SEHNR and CDR2 FQNEAQ (reference sequence). V lost 0 bases and J lost 3; bases outside the gene matches: 4. The CDR3 extends over 15 amino acids. Regarding this clone: What it binds is unknown.

There were likely unrecorded immune exposures, though donors were nominally healthy when sampled. The PCR was carried out with 60 Vbeta primers and 13 Jbeta primers. Sequencing used immunoSEQ multiplex PCR; TCRdb keeps in-frame clones, though not all of them. This table holds 120,000 or so clones, approximately 71% found once. This TCR came from a woman in her fifties or sixties in good health and CMV-seronegative. The specimen was PBMCs. This chain uses TRBV7-9 with TRBJ2-5; 7 bases fit TRBD1. The CDR3 sequence: CASSLALDRKETQYF. The CDR3 nucleotides read TGTGCCAGCAGCTTAGCCTTGGACAGGAAAGAGACCCAGTACTTC. Drawing the rest from reference TRBV7-9 and TRBJ2-5, the complete variable domain is DTGVSQNPRHKITKRGQNVTFRCDPISEHNRLYWYRQTLGQGPEFLTYFQNEAQLEKSRLLSDRFSAERPKGSFSTLEIQRTEQGDSAMYLCASSLALDRKETQYFGPGTRLLVL.